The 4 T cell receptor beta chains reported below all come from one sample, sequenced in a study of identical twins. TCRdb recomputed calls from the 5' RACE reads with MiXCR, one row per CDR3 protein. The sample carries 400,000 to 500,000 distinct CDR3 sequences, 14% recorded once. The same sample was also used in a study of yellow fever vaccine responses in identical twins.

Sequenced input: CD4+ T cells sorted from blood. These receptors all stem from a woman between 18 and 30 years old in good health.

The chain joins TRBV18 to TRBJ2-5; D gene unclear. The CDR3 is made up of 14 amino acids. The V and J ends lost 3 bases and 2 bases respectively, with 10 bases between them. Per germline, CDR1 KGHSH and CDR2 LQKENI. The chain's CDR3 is CASSPTSVQETQYF. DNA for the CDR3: TGTGCCAGCTCACCCACTTCCGTTCAAGAGACCCAGTACTTC.

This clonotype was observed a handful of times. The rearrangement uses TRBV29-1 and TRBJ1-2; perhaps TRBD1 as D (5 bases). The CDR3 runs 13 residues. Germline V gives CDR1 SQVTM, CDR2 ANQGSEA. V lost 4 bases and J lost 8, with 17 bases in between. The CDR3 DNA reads TGCAGCGTTGGGGGGGGGGGAACGGGAGGCTACACCTTC. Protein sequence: CSVGGGGTGGYTF.

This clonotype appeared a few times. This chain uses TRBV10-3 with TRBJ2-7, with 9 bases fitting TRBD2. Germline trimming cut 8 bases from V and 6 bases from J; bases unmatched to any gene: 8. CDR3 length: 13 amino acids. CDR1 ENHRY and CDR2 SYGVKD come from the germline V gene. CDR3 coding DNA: TGTGCCATCGGCGGGGGGGCCTTGATCGAGCAGTACTTC. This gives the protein CAIGGGALIEQYF.

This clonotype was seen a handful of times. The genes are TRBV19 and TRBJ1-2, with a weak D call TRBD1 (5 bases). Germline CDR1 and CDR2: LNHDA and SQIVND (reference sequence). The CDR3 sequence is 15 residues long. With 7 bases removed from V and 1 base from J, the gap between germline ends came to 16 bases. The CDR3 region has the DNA TGTGCCAGTAAAGTAGGGGCCACGATTAACTATGGCTACACCTTC. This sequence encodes CASKVGATINYGYTF. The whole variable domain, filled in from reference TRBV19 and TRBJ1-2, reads DGGITQSPKYLFRKEGQNVTLSCEQNLNHDAMYWYRQDPGQGLRLIYYSQIVNDFQKGDIAEGYSVSREKKESFPLTVTSAQKNPTAFYLCASKVGATINYGYTFGSGTRLTVV.